A selection of T cell receptor beta chains follows, all from one sample in a study of graft-versus-host responses after intestinal transplantation. TCRdb's copy holds only in-frame clones and misses some; the assay was immunoSEQ multiplex PCR. The sample contains about 15,000 clones, 30% to 35% of which appear only once. The sequencing here drew on alloreactive CD8+ T cells from a mixed lymphocyte reaction culture, taken before intestinal transplant. The receptors shown here come from a human patient who received an intestinal transplant. The CDR3 runs from the conserved cysteine through the conserved F or W. The D gene is left open where the match is weak. The size field is filled for only some rows; it gives once, few, many or a size class.

12,TRBV4-1,TRBJ1-2,NA,once,TGCGCCAGCAGCCCAGGCACCTATGGCTACACCTTC,CASSPGTYGYTF
13,TRBV12-5,TRBJ2-1,NA,NA,TGTGCTAGTGGTCCCGATACAGGGAATGAGCAGTTCTTC,CASGPDTGNEQFF
14,TRBV5-8,TRBJ2-7,NA,NA,TGTGCCAGCAGCGTCCGGGCCCGGGATGACGAGCAGTACTTC,CASSVRARDDEQYF
15,TRBV10-1,TRBJ2-7,TRBD1,few,TGCGCCAGCAGGCCCACCGACAGGGTCTCCTACGAGCAGTACTTC,CASRPTDRVSYEQYF
18,TRBV6-1,TRBJ2-7,TRBD1,NA,TGTGCCAGCAGTGAAGACCCTTGGACAGGGCTCCTCTCCTACGAGCAGTACTTC,CASSEDPWTGLLSYEQYF
16,TRBV13,TRBJ2-7,NA,few,TGTGCCAGCAGCCCGGGGGGGACAGGGAGCTCCTACGAGCAGTACTTC,CASSPGGTGSSYEQYF
17,TRBV4-1,TRBJ2-3,TRBD2,once,TGCGCCAGCAGCTTCGGGGGGACTCTTGATTTGACAGATACGCAGTATTTT,CASSFGGTLDLTDTQYF
19,TRBV11-2,TRBJ2-1,TRBD2,few,TGTGCCAGCAGACTGGGACTAGCGGGGATCACCTTCAATTACAATGAGCAGTTCTTC,CASRLGLAGITFNYNEQFF
13,TRBV29-1,TRBJ1-3,NA,few,TGCAGCGGCGTGACAGGCTCTGGAAACACCATATATTTT,CSGVTGSGNTIYF
12,TRBV19,TRBJ1-2,NA,NA,TGTGCCAGCCCGAGGAAGAGCTATGGCTACACCTTC,CASPRKSYGYTF
13,TRBV9,TRBJ1-1,NA,NA,TGTGCCAGCAGCGCACCGGGAAACACTGAAGCTTTCTTT,CASSAPGNTEAFF
16,TRBV9,TRBJ2-1,TRBD1,few,TGTGCCAGCAGCGTAGGCGGGACAGGGCTCGAAAATGAGCAGTTCTTC,CASSVGGTGLENEQFF
17,TRBV12-5,TRBJ2-1,TRBD2,few,TGTGCTAGTGGTTTGCCCCTAGCGGGGGCCTGGTACAATGAGCAGTTCTTC,CASGLPLAGAWYNEQFF
15,TRBV18,TRBJ1-5,TRBD1,few,TGTGCCAGCTCGGGGGGACAGCTCACCAATCAGCCCCAGCATTTT,CASSGGQLTNQPQHF
14,TRBV5-1,TRBJ2-7,NA,few,TGCGCCAGCAGCTTGGAGTGGCCAGCCTACGAGCAGTACTTC,CASSLEWPAYEQYF
18,TRBV23-1,TRBJ1-2,NA,few,TGCGCCAGCAGTCAATTTACCGATCACAGGGTATCTAACTATGGCTACACCTTC,CASSQFTDHRVSNYGYTF
15,TRBV15,TRBJ1-2,NA,NA,TGTGCCACCAGCAGTCTCCTATCTGAAGACTATGGCTACACCTTC,CATSSLLSEDYGYTF
14,TRBV19,TRBJ2-1,NA,NA,TGTGCCAGTAGTGGGCGGGGGCCGGGAAATGAGCAGTTCTTC,CASSGRGPGNEQFF
15,TRBV7-9,TRBJ2-3,TRBD2,few,TGTGCCAGCAGCTTTACTAGCGGGGGCCCAGATACGCAGTATTTT,CASSFTSGGPDTQYF
14,TRBV27,TRBJ1-1,TRBD1,few,TGTGCCAGCAGTTTTGGGACAGGGGGCACTGAAGCTTTCTTT,CASSFGTGGTEAFF
17,TRBV29-1,TRBJ1-2,NA,few,TGCAGCGTTGATTCCTATAGAGGGGGAGCCAGCGTCTATGGCTACACCTTC,CSVDSYRGGASVYGYTF
15,TRBV4-1,TRBJ1-2,NA,few,TGCGCCAGCAGTACAGGGTTCTACCTGAACTATGGCTACACCTTC,CASSTGFYLNYGYTF
15,TRBV27,TRBJ2-5,TRBD1,few,TGTGCCAGCAGTCACAAGACAGGGGGGCAAGAGACCCAGTACTTC,CASSHKTGGQETQYF
14,TRBV6-5,TRBJ2-3,NA,NA,TGTGCCAGCAGTTACGGTTTGGGCGCAGATACGCAGTATTTT,CASSYGLGADTQYF
13,TRBV12-5,TRBJ1-2,NA,medium-sized,TGTGCTAGTGGCACTCAGGGGAACTATGGCTACACCTTC,CASGTQGNYGYTF
14,TRBV13,TRBJ2-7,NA,NA,TGTGCCAGCAGGATTTCCGGGTTCTCCTACGAGCAGTACTTC,CASRISGFSYEQYF
15,TRBV6-5,TRBJ2-1,NA,NA,TGTGCCAGCAGTTCCGACGGGAATCACTACAATGAGCAGTTCTTC,CASSSDGNHYNEQFF
15,TRBV4-3,TRBJ1-2,NA,few,TGCGCCAGCAGCCAAACAGGGTACGGCAACTATGGCTACACCTTC,CASSQTGYGNYGYTF
17,TRBV7-2,TRBJ2-1,NA,NA,TGTGCCAGCAGCTACCCAACAGGGACGAGCTCCTACAATGAGCAGTTCTTC,CASSYPTGTSSYNEQFF
15,TRBV13,TRBJ2-7,TRBD1,few,TGTGCCAGCAGCCTCCCGACAGGGACCCACTACGAGCAGTACTTC,CASSLPTGTHYEQYF
14,TRBV11-3,TRBJ2-7,TRBD2,few,TGTGCCAGCAGCCCCCGGACTAGCAACTACGAGCAGTACTTC,CASSPRTSNYEQYF
14,TRBV10-1,TRBJ2-5,NA,NA,TGCGCCAGCGTAGGACAGAGGTACCAAGAGACCCAGTACTTC,CASVGQRYQETQYF
15,TRBV7-9,TRBJ2-1,TRBD1,NA,TGTGCCAGCAGCTTCGGCGGGACAGGGAAGAATGAGCAGTTCTTC,CASSFGGTGKNEQFF
18,TRBV25-1,TRBJ2-3,TRBD2,NA,TGTGCCAGCAGTGAACCGCCGCCGACTAGCGGGGACCCAGATACGCAGTATTTT,CASSEPPPTSGDPDTQYF
13,TRBV6-5,TRBJ2-5,TRBD2,NA,TGTGCCAGCGCCCGGGGGGACCAAGAGACCCAGTACTTC,CASARGDQETQYF
14,TRBV5-6,TRBJ2-7,NA,medium-sized,TGTGCCAGCAGCTTGGGAAACTCTTTCTACGAGCAGTACTTC,CASSLGNSFYEQYF
17,TRBV25-1,TRBJ2-3,TRBD2,NA,TGTGCCAGCAGTGAACTGTCCGGGACTAGCGCCTCAGATACGCAGTATTTT,CASSELSGTSASDTQYF
15,TRBV7-9,TRBJ1-6,NA,NA,TGTGCCAGCAGCTTAGGGGCCGGGGGTAATTCACCCCTCCACTTT,CASSLGAGGNSPLHF
14,TRBV29-1,TRBJ1-2,TRBD1,few,TGCAGCGTTGTGGGACAGGGTATATCCGAAGGCTACACCTTC,CSVVGQGISEGYTF
14,TRBV23-1,TRBJ1-4,NA,NA,TGCGCCAGCAGTCATAAGCTATATAATGAAAAACTGTTTTTT,CASSHKLYNEKLFF